These 32 T cell receptor beta chains came from one sample sequenced in a study of blood T cell repertoires in COVID-19. The repertoire was sequenced with immunoSEQ multiplex PCR; TCRdb's copy has only in-frame clones and lacks some. The sample shows around 53,000 clones, approximately 84% of them seen only once. The source material was peripheral blood. The origin of the receptors is a man between 65 and 79 years old with active COVID-19.

The chain joins TRBV11-1 to TRBJ1-2; TRBD1 matches 7 bases. With V trimmed by 5 bases and J by 8 bases, 11 bases remained unmatched. The length of the CDR3 is 14 residues. Germline CDR1 SGHAT, CDR2 FQDESV (reference sequence). This CDR3 reads CASSPIYDRDGYTF. DNA for the CDR3: TGTGCCAGCAGCCCGATCTACGACAGGGACGGCTACACCTTC.

CDR3 DNA sequence: TGTGCCAGCAGCGTAGGCGGGTCCGGGACAGGCCAAGAGACCCAGTACTTC. It codes for CASSVGGSGTGQETQYF. The chain employs TRBV9 and TRBJ2-5; 8 bases fit TRBD1. The CDR3 has 17 amino acids. Trimming took 0 bases from V and 1 from J; bases not matched to a gene: 8. In germline, CDR1 is SGDLS, CDR2 YYNGEE.

The V gene is TRBV9, the J gene TRBJ2-2; the D is unclear. This CDR3 is 12 amino acids long. V was trimmed by 3 bases and J by 3 bases, leaving 3 bases between them. CDR1 SGDLS and CDR2 YYNGEE come from the germline V gene. This CDR3 reads CASSAYTGELFF. For the CDR3, the DNA is TGTGCCAGCAGCGCCTACACCGGGGAGCTGTTTTTT.

This chain links TRBV5-1 with TRBJ2-7; 13 bases are shared with TRBD2. V lost 5 bases, J lost 2 bases, and 4 bases stayed unmatched. Germline V gene lookup returns CDR1 SGHRS and CDR2 YFSETQ. The CDR3 length is 15 residues. This chain's CDR3 is CASRNGTSGTYEQYF. The CDR3 DNA follows: TGCGCCAGCAGAAATGGGACTAGCGGGACCTACGAGCAGTACTTC.

The CDR3 protein is CASSQTPELAGWGNEQFF. CDR3 in DNA: TGTGCCAGCAGCCAAACCCCGGAGCTAGCGGGATGGGGGAATGAGCAGTTCTTC. The rearrangement links TRBV3-1 (or the pseudogene TRBV3-2) to TRBJ2-1; 9 positions match TRBD2. CDR1 is LGHDT, CDR2 YNNKEL, per germline (reference sequence). This CDR3 spans 18 amino acids. J gave up 7 bases and V 2 bases, and 15 bases lay outside the gene matches.

The chain joins TRBV24-1 to TRBJ1-5; tentatively, D is TRBD1 (5 bases). Per the germline V gene, CDR1 is KGHDR and CDR2 is SFDVKD. Deletions cut 7 bases from V and 2 bases from J, with 11 bases between. This CDR3 has 14 residues. The CDR3 region has the DNA TGTGCCACCAGCAGCGGGGGAGGCAATCAGCCCCAGCATTTT. This codes for CATSSGGGNQPQHF.

The chain links TRBV10-3 to TRBJ2-3; 7 bases agree with TRBD1. Germline values: CDR1 ENHRY, CDR2 SYGVKD. CDR3 length: 15 residues. The junction had 4 bases not matched to a gene; V was cut back by 3 bases and J by 1 base. CDR3 nucleotide sequence: TGTGCCATCAGTGACCGACAGGGAGGCACAGATACGCAGTATTTT. Translated: CAISDRQGGTDTQYF.

V and J are TRBV27 and TRBJ2-1, with 9 nucleotides matching TRBD1. Per the germline V gene, CDR1 is MNHEY and CDR2 is SMNVEV (reference sequence). The CDR3 covers 15 residues. With 2 bases clipped from V and 3 bases from J, the junction kept 2 bases outside the gene matches. The CDR3 region has the DNA TGTGCCAGCAGTTTAGGACAGGGGATCTACAATGAGCAGTTCTTC. This translates into CASSLGQGIYNEQFF.

This clone was seen once. This CDR3 is also generated by other DNA sequences in the sample. The chain has TRBV18 and TRBJ2-3; 12 positions agree with TRBD2. CDR3 length: 15 residues. Germline CDR1 and CDR2: KGHSH and LQKENI. Losses at the gene ends were 3 bases for V and 4 bases for J; bases not matched to a gene: 2. CDR3: CASSPGLAGPDTQYF. As DNA, the CDR3 is TGTGCCAGCTCACCGGGACTAGCGGGTCCAGATACGCAGTATTTT.

The chain combines TRBV19 with TRBJ2-5; no clear D. Trimming stripped 8 bases from V and 2 bases from J, with 15 bases between. There are 14 residues in the CDR3. CDR1 is LNHDA and CDR2 is SQIVND in the germline V gene (reference sequence). CDR3 nucleotide sequence: TGTGCCAGTCCGGAGTGGAACGTGCAAGAGACCCAGTACTTC. This codes for CASPEWNVQETQYF.

The V gene is TRBV4-1, the J gene TRBJ1-1, with 8 nucleotides matching TRBD1. Germline CDR1 and CDR2: MGHRA and YSYEKL. J was trimmed by 4 bases and V by 3 bases; bases with no gene match: 7. CDR3 length equals 15 residues. CDR3 residues: CASSQDRAGATEAFF. In DNA, the CDR3 is TGCGCCAGCAGCCAGGACAGGGCTGGTGCCACTGAAGCTTTCTTT.

The chain is built from TRBV11-2 and TRBJ2-7, with D perhaps TRBD1 (6 bases). Germline CDR1 is SGHAT and CDR2 is FQNNGV. V dropped 3 bases and J dropped 4 bases, with 7 bases sitting between them. CDR3 length: 12 amino acids. CDR3 sequence reads: CASSLRGYEQYF. For the CDR3, the DNA is TGTGCCAGCAGCTTGAGGGGGTACGAGCAGTACTTC.

CDR3 region: CASSPSSGIQYF. CDR3 bases: TGTGCCAGCAGCCCGTCTAGCGGGATTCAGTACTTC. This chain connects TRBV7-3 to TRBJ2-7; 9 bases are shared with TRBD2. The germline gives CDR1 SGHTA, CDR2 FQGTGA. The CDR3 runs to 12 residues. With V trimmed by 5 bases and J by 10 bases, 6 bases remained unmatched.

The rearrangement links TRBV3-1 (or the pseudogene TRBV3-2) to TRBJ2-1; perhaps TRBD2 as D (5 bases). The V end was cut by 1 base, the J end by 12 bases, with 16 bases between. Looked up from germline, CDR1 is LGHDT and CDR2 is YNNKEL (reference sequence). The CDR3 is 14 residues long. CDR3 in amino acids: CASSQGPSQRGQFF. DNA of the CDR3: TGTGCCAGCAGCCAAGGTCCCTCACAACGGGGGCAGTTCTTC.

The chain links TRBV4-1 to TRBJ1-4; D is perhaps TRBD1 (6 bases). V shed 4 bases and J shed 5 bases, with 20 bases lying between them. CDR1 MGHRA and CDR2 YSYEKL come from the germline V gene. The CDR3 is 17 residues long. CDR3 nucleotide sequence: TGCGCCAGCAGCCCTACTCCCCCCCAGGGGCAAAATGAAAAACTGTTTTTT. Its protein is CASSPTPPQGQNEKLFF.

The J gene is TRBJ2-7, the V gene TRBV3-1 (or the pseudogene TRBV3-2); 8 bases match TRBD2. Germline CDR1 is LGHDT and CDR2 is YNNKEL (reference sequence). The CDR3 contains 14 residues. Trimming took 4 bases from V and 2 from J; bases not matched to a gene: 4. This CDR3 is CASSLSGAPYEQYF. In DNA form, the CDR3 reads TGTGCCAGCAGCCTTAGCGGGGCTCCCTACGAGCAGTACTTC.

The chain employs TRBV6-6 and TRBJ2-7, with a tentative D call TRBD1 (5 bases). Trimming removed 0 bases at V and 13 bases at J, with 22 bases between. Germline CDR1 and CDR2: MNHNY and SVGAGI (reference sequence). CDR3 size: 15 residues. The CDR3 loop reads CASSYSSQYQTVSYF. The DNA of the CDR3 is TGTGCCAGCAGTTACTCGTCCCAATACCAGACAGTTTCCTACTTC.

The chain joins TRBV4-3 to TRBJ1-5, with D possibly being TRBD1 (6 bases). Per the germline V gene, CDR1 is LGHNA and CDR2 is YSLEER. The CDR3 is 15 residues long. The V end was cut by 0 bases, the J end by 7 bases, with 13 bases between. The DNA of the CDR3 is TGCGCCAGCAGCCAAGATTTGACAGGTCAACAGCCCCAGCATTTT. Its translation: CASSQDLTGQQPQHF.

This chain links TRBV7-2 with TRBJ2-1, with TRBD2 identical over 13 bases. This CDR3 is built from 15 residues. Germline V gives CDR1 SGHTA, CDR2 FQGNSA. Trimming removed 4 bases from V and 7 bases from J; junction bases left unmatched: 4. The CDR3 region is CASSYRTSGSNEQFF. The CDR3, as DNA: TGTGCCAGCAGCTATCGGACTAGCGGGAGTAATGAGCAGTTCTTC.

The chain carries TRBV24-1 and TRBJ1-5; 7 bases line up with TRBD1. The germline gives CDR1 KGHDR, CDR2 SFDVKD. CDR3 size: 15 residues. V trimming: 4 bases; J trimming: 3 bases; junction bases outside the gene matches: 5. The CDR3 loop is CATSDPGQPNQPQHF. The CDR3 region has the DNA TGTGCCACCAGTGACCCGGGACAGCCCAATCAGCCCCAGCATTTT.

The rearrangement uses TRBV5-1 and TRBJ1-1; possible D gene TRBD1, 5 bases. From germline, CDR1 is SGHRS and CDR2 YFSETQ. The CDR3 is made up of 14 amino acids. V was trimmed by 0 bases and J by 10 bases, leaving 16 bases between them. The chain's CDR3 is CASSLVGADRGAFF. The CDR3 DNA reads as TGCGCCAGCAGCTTGGTTGGGGCTGACCGTGGAGCTTTCTTT.

The chain uses TRBV7-2 and TRBJ2-1; maybe TRBD2 (6 bases). V was shortened by 7 bases and J by 4 bases, with 14 bases between the two germline ends. Per germline, CDR1 SGHTA and CDR2 FQGNSA. The CDR3 consists of 14 residues. The CDR3 coding sequence is TGTGCCAGCACCCTCCGGGACTCTTACAATGAGCAGTTCTTC. Its protein product is CASTLRDSYNEQFF.

The CDR3: CAWSSRQTTNEKLFF. The DNA of the CDR3 is TGTGCCTGGAGTAGCCGACAGACAACTAATGAAAAACTGTTTTTT. This chain connects TRBV30 to TRBJ1-4; a possible D gene is TRBD1 (5 bases). V was shortened by 2 bases and J by 0 bases, with 10 bases between the two germline ends. The germline V gene has CDR1 GTSNPN and CDR2 SVGIG (reference sequence). The CDR3 loop spans 15 amino acids.

This clone has a single count. The V gene is TRBV3-1 (or the pseudogene TRBV3-2), the J gene TRBJ1-2; D gene ambiguous. Trimming left V 4 bases short and J 7 bases short, with 19 bases between. Germline V CDR1 and CDR2: LGHDT, YNNKEL (reference sequence). The CDR3 runs to 15 residues. The CDR3 sequence is CASSPPVTKAAGYTF. DNA for the CDR3: TGTGCCAGCAGCCCACCTGTGACCAAGGCGGCTGGCTACACCTTC.

This clone turned up a few times. The J gene is TRBJ1-5, the V gene TRBV18, with 9 bases identical to TRBD1. Germline lookup yields CDR1 KGHSH and CDR2 LQKENI. Losses at the gene ends were 8 bases for V and 5 bases for J; bases not matched to a gene: 4. The CDR3 is 13 amino acids. The CDR3 DNA is TGTGCCAGCAGCGACAGGGGGTATCAGCCCCAGCATTTT. This gives the protein CASSDRGYQPQHF.

The chain combines TRBV7-2 with TRBJ1-2; D is unresolved. With 3 bases removed from V and 2 bases from J, the gap between germline ends came to 10 bases. The CDR3 covers 14 residues. Per the germline V gene, CDR1 is SGHTA and CDR2 is FQGNSA. The CDR3 is CASSLLTRNYGYTF. Written as DNA, the CDR3 is TGTGCCAGCAGCTTGCTGACAAGAAACTATGGCTACACCTTC.

The rearrangement uses TRBV24-1 and TRBJ2-5, with D tentatively TRBD2 (6 bases). The CDR3 consists of 16 residues. With 3 bases removed from V and 5 bases from J, the gap between germline ends came to 18 bases. Germline assignment: CDR1 KGHDR and CDR2 SFDVKD. The CDR3, as DNA: TGTGCCACCAGTGATCTCCCTCGACACCGGGGGGAGACCCAGTACTTC. It yields the protein CATSDLPRHRGETQYF.

V gene TRBV24-1 combines with J gene TRBJ1-5; TRBD1 matches 8 bases. CDR1 KGHDR and CDR2 SFDVKD come from the germline V gene. This CDR3 spans 15 amino acids. J gave up 6 bases and V 5 bases, and 8 bases lay outside the gene matches. Written as DNA, the CDR3 is TGTGCCACCAGTGTGAACGGACAGGGAGGTCAGCCCCAGCATTTT. Protein product: CATSVNGQGGQPQHF.

This clone appeared once. V usage is TRBV7-2 and J usage is TRBJ1-3; TRBD1 agrees at 8 bases. V was clipped by 5 bases and J by 0 bases; unmatched bases: 6. The germline gives CDR1 SGHTA, CDR2 FQGNSA. CDR3 length: 16 residues. The CDR3 region is CASSQRDRNSGNTIYF. The CDR3 DNA reads TGTGCCAGCAGCCAACGGGACAGGAACTCTGGAAACACCATATATTTT.

The chain joins TRBV6-5 to TRBJ2-5, with D unresolved. The germline CDR1 and CDR2 sequences are MNHEY and SVGAGI. CDR3 length equals 15 residues. Trimming took 6 bases from V and 2 from J, leaving 16 bases between them. CDR3 bases: TGTGCCAGCAGCTCGAGTGAGGCACCGCAAGAGACCCAGTACTTC. Its translation: CASSSSEAPQETQYF.

V is TRBV18 and J is TRBJ1-2; 8 nucleotides agree with TRBD1. Trimming at V came to 5 bases and at J to 0 bases, leaving 2 bases not matched to a gene. The CDR3 totals 14 residues. Germline assignment: CDR1 KGHSH and CDR2 LQKENI. The CDR3 region has the DNA TGTGCCAGCTCAACACAGGGGGCTAACTATGGCTACACCTTC. Its protein product is CASSTQGANYGYTF. Full variable domain (missing parts from reference TRBV18 and TRBJ1-2): NAGVMQNPRHLVRRRGQEARLRCSPMKGHSHVYWYRQLPEEGLKFMVYLQKENIIDESGMPKERFSAEFPKEGPSILRIQQVVRGDSAAYFCASSTQGANYGYTFGSGTRLTVV.

The V call is TRBV5-6, the J call TRBJ2-1; D may be TRBD1 (6 bases). The CDR3 is 15 amino acids. The ends were cut back, 1 base at V and 8 bases at J, with 16 bases in the middle. CDR1 and CDR2 from the germline V gene are SGHDT and YYEEEE. The CDR3: CASSLRYRAVYEQFF. As DNA, the CDR3 is TGTGCCAGCAGCTTGAGGTACAGGGCGGTCTATGAGCAGTTCTTC.